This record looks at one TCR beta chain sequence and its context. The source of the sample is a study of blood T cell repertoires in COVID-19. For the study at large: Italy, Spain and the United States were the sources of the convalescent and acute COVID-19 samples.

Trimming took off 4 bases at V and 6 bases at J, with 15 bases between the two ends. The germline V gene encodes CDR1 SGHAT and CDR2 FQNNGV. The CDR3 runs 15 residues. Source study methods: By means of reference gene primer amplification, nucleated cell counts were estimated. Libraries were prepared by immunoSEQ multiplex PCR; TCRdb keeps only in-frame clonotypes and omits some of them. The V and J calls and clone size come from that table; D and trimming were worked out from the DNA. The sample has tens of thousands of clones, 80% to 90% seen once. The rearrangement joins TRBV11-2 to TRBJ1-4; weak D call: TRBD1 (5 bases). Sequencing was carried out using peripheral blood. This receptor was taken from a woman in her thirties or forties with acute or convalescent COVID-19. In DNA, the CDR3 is TGTGCCAGCAGCTGGTCGGGACTGAGTGATGAAAAACTGTTTTTT. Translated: CASSWSGLSDEKLFF.